The T cell receptor beta chain under discussion was sequenced for a study of CD8+CD57+ T cells in acquired aplastic anemia. The wider study: Yields of DNA that came from sorted CD4+ and CD8+ cells averaged approximately 3.5 ug.

The authors sequenced patients whose flow cytometry had shown CD8+CD57+ cell expansion. No therapy was given to patients before blood sampling. In this sample, this clonotype turned up many times. Antigen unknown. Notes on the study in general: Between patients and controls, around 27 CD8+ CDR3 sequences were found in common.

V dropped 3 bases and J dropped 1 base, with 12 bases sitting between them. Germline CDR1 reads SGHVS; CDR2 reads FNYEAQ. This CDR3 spans 15 amino acids. Genomic DNA templated the TCR beta VDJ and CDR3 profiling. TCRdb ran MiXCR on the reads and lists one entry per CDR3 protein. The table shows about 160,000 distinct CDR3 sequences, with 45% to 55% occurring only once. The source of this sequence is a human donor with aplastic anemia. The chain combines TRBV7-6 with TRBJ2-5, with D perhaps matching TRBD1 (5 bases). The sequenced material came from sorted CD4+, CD8+, or CD8+CD57+ T cells (not recorded which) from PBMCs. The CDR3 region is CASSLYTGFQETQYF. CDR3 bases: TGTGCCAGCAGCTTGTACACAGGCTTCCAAGAGACCCAGTACTTC.